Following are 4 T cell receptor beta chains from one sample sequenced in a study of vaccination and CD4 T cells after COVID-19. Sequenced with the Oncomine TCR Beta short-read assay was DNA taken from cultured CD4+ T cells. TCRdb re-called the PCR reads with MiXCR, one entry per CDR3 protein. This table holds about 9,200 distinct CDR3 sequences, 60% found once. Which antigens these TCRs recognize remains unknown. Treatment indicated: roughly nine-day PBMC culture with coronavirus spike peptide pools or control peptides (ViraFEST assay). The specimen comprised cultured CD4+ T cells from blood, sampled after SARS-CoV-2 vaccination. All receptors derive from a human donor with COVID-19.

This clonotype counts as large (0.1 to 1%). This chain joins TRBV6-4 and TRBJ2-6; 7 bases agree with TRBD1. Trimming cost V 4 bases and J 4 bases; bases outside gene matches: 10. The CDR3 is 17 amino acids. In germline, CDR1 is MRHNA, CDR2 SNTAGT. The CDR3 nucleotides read TGTGCCAGCAGTGCACAGGGGCGACCATTCGGGGCCAACGTCCTGACTTTC. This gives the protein CASSAQGRPFGANVLTF.

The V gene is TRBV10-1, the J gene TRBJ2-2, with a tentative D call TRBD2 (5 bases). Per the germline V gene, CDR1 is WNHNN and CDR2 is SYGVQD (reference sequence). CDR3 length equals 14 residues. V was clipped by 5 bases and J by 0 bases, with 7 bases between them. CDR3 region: CASSHGANTGELFF. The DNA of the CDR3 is TGCGCCAGCAGTCACGGGGCGAACACCGGGGAGCTGTTTTTT.

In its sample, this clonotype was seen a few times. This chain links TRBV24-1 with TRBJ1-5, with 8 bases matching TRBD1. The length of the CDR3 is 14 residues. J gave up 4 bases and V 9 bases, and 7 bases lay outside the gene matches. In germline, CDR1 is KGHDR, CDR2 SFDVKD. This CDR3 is CATSPDRENQPQHF. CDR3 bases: TGTGCCACCTCCCCGGACAGGGAGAATCAGCCCCAGCATTTT.

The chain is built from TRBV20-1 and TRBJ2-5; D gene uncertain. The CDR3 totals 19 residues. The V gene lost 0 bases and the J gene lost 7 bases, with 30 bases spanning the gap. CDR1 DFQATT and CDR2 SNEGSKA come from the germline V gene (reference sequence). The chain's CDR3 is CSARDQSPLWAPKSGTQYF. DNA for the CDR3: TGCAGTGCTAGAGATCAATCACCTTTGTGGGCCCCAAAATCCGGGACCCAGTACTTC.